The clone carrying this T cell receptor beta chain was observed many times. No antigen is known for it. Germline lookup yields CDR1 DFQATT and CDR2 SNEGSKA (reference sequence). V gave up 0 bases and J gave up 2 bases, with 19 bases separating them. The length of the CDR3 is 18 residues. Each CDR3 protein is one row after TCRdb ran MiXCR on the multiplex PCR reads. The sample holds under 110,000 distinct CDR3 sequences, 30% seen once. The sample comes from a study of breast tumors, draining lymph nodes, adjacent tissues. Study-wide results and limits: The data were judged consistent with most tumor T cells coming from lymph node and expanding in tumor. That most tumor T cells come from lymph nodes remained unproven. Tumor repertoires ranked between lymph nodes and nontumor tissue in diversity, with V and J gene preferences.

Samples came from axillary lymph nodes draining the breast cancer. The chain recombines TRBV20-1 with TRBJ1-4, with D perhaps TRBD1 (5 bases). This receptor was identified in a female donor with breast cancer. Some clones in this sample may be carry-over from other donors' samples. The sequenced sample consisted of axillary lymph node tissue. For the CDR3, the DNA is TGCAGTGCTAGAGACCCCGGACATAAAGCCATCACTAATGAAAAACTGTTTTTT. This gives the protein CSARDPGHKAITNEKLFF.